This is a list of T cell receptor beta chains from one sample in a study of OX40 agonist ivuxolimab in advanced cancers. Libraries were prepared by immunoSEQ multiplex PCR; TCRdb keeps only in-frame clonotypes and omits some of them. The sample has tens of thousands of clones, approximately 92% seen once. Material: CD4+ or CD8+ T cells sorted from blood, obtained in a trial of the OX40 agonist ivuxolimab. The origin of the receptors is an adult with an advanced solid tumor such as melanoma, head and neck, liver or kidney cancer. Each CDR3 is given with its conserved first and last residue. D genes are given only for firm matches. Size is stated for part of the rows, as once, few or many counts, or as a class when the clone is expanded.

>-|TRBJ2-7|TRBV5-5|TRBD1
CASSATGGYEQYF
TGTGCCAGCAGCGCGACAGGGGGGTACGAGCAGTACTTC
>-|TRBJ2-1|TRBV28|TRBD1
CASSLWDRGPGKLNEQFF
TGTGCCAGCAGTTTATGGGACAGGGGGCCCGGGAAGTTGAATGAGCAGTTCTTC
>-|TRBJ2-1|TRBV27|-
CASRLQGYIYNEQFF
TGTGCCAGCAGATTACAGGGATATATTTACAATGAGCAGTTCTTC
>few|TRBJ1-2|TRBV19|TRBD1
CASRRSQGGAYYGYTF
TGTGCCAGTAGGAGATCACAGGGGGGCGCATACTATGGCTACACCTTC
>-|TRBJ2-1|TRBV6-1|-
CASSGDLKNEQFF
TGTGCCAGCAGTGGGGACCTGAAAAATGAGCAGTTCTTC
>once|TRBJ2-3|TRBV29-1|-
CSVENFFTDTQYF
TGCAGCGTTGAGAATTTTTTCACAGATACGCAGTATTTT
>-|TRBJ1-6|TRBV27|-
CASSLSGGALSPLHF
TGTGCCAGCAGTTTATCGGGGGGGGCGCTTTCACCCCTCCACTTT
>-|TRBJ1-3|TRBV12-5|-
CASGLNPGNTIYF
TGTGCTAGTGGTCTCAATCCTGGAAACACCATATATTTT
>-|TRBJ1-6|TRBV5-6|-
CASSLGAGSISPLHF
TGTGCCAGCAGCTTGGGGGCAGGCTCAATTTCACCCCTCCACTTT
>-|TRBJ2-1|TRBV28|TRBD1
CATRQGTYNEQFF
TGTGCCACCCGACAGGGTACCTACAATGAGCAGTTCTTC
>-|TRBJ1-6|TRBV4-2|TRBD1
CASSQRGTANSPLHF
TGTGCCAGCAGCCAACGCGGGACAGCGAATTCACCCCTCCACTTT
>-|TRBJ1-1|TRBV18|-
CASSPYSPDLTNTEAFF
TGTGCCAGCTCACCATATAGCCCAGATTTAACGAACACTGAAGCTTTCTTT
>-|TRBJ1-2|TRBV6-6|-
CASSYFDRTNYGYTF
TGTGCCAGCAGTTATTTCGACAGGACTAACTATGGCTACACCTTC
>-|TRBJ2-7|TRBV6-1|TRBD1
CASKRDRGLYEQYF
TGTGCCAGCAAACGGGACAGGGGACTCTACGAGCAGTACTTC
>-|TRBJ2-4|TRBV5-1|-
CASSLQDIKDKNIQYF
TGCGCCAGCAGCTTGCAGGACATCAAGGACAAAAACATTCAGTACTTC
>-|TRBJ2-3|TRBV5-4|TRBD2
CASSLRASGSIGTQYF
TGTGCCAGCAGCTTGCGGGCTAGCGGGAGTATCGGTACGCAGTATTTT
>-|TRBJ2-1|TRBV19|TRBD1
CASRGRGYNEQFF
TGTGCCAGTAGAGGCAGGGGGTACAATGAGCAGTTCTTC
>-|TRBJ2-7|TRBV28|TRBD2
CASGEDSGVQTYEQYF
TGTGCCAGCGGAGAAGATAGCGGGGTTCAGACTTACGAGCAGTACTTC
>-|TRBJ2-1|TRBV18|-
CASSPYPGPSSYNEQFF
TGTGCCAGCTCACCGTATCCGGGGCCGAGCTCCTACAATGAGCAGTTCTTC
>-|TRBJ2-1|TRBV11-2|TRBD1
CASSPQGAEQFF
TGTGCCAGCAGCCCACAGGGGGCTGAGCAGTTCTTC
>-|TRBJ1-2|TRBV25-1|-
CASRSAGIYGYTF
TGTGCCAGCAGGTCGGCAGGAATCTATGGCTACACCTTC
>few|TRBJ2-2|TRBV19|TRBD2
CASSPSGTSGHTGELFF
TGTGCCAGTAGTCCTTCCGGGACTAGCGGTCACACCGGGGAGCTGTTTTTT
>-|TRBJ1-1|TRBV6-4|TRBD1
CASSAQDRGNTEAFF
TGTGCCAGCAGTGCTCAGGACAGGGGGAACACTGAAGCTTTCTTT
>-|TRBJ2-7|TRBV21-1|-
CASSKKIPGTPYEQYF
TGTGCCAGCAGCAAAAAAATACCCGGGACACCCTACGAGCAGTACTTC
>-|TRBJ2-5|TRBV25-1|TRBD1
CASRQGVGETQYF
TGTGCCAGCAGACAGGGGGTTGGGGAGACCCAGTACTTC
>once|TRBJ2-5|TRBV18|-
CASSPQGQETQYF
TGTGCCAGCTCACCACAGGGACAAGAGACCCAGTACTTC
>-|TRBJ2-7|TRBV5-1|-
CASSLPGDEQYF
TGCGCCAGCAGCTTGCCGGGTGACGAGCAGTACTTC
>-|TRBJ2-3|TRBV10-1|-
CASSESWGTTDTQYF
TGCGCCAGCAGTGAGTCATGGGGGACCACAGATACGCAGTATTTT
>-|TRBJ2-5|TRBV12-5|-
CASGLGSRSETQYF
TGTGCTAGTGGTTTGGGTAGCCGGTCGGAGACCCAGTACTTC
>-|TRBJ2-3|TRBV5-1|-
CASSLGGTDTQYF
TGCGCCAGCAGCTTGGGGGGCACAGATACGCAGTATTTT
>-|TRBJ2-1|TRBV12-5|-
CASGLSTYNEQFF
TGTGCTAGTGGTTTGAGTACCTACAATGAGCAGTTCTTC
>-|TRBJ1-4|TRBV6-5|-
CASSYSIGIYEKLFF
TGTGCCAGCAGTTACTCGATCGGGATTTATGAAAAACTGTTTTTT
>-|TRBJ1-2|TRBV5-1|-
CASSPTQGPQYGYTF
TGCGCCAGCAGCCCGACACAGGGCCCCCAATATGGCTACACCTTC
>-|TRBJ2-7|TRBV7-2|TRBD2
CASSSLGLAGGYEQYF
TGTGCCAGCAGCTCCCTGGGACTAGCGGGGGGCTACGAGCAGTACTTC
>-|TRBJ2-7|TRBV6-6|-
CASSYGVGARQYF
TGTGCCAGCAGTTACGGTGTAGGGGCTAGGCAGTACTTC
>-|TRBJ1-1|TRBV7-9|-
CASSLLDSNTEAFF
TGTGCCAGCAGCTTATTGGACTCGAACACTGAAGCTTTCTTT
>-|TRBJ1-2|TRBV28|-
CASSTPTVSLNYGYTF
TGTGCCAGCAGTACCCCGACAGTCTCCCTTAACTATGGCTACACCTTC
>-|TRBJ2-7|TRBV7-9|-
CASSLVYEQYF
TGTGCCAGCAGCTTAGTTTACGAGCAGTACTTC
>-|TRBJ2-7|TRBV6-5|-
CASRNTYEQYF
TGTGCCAGCCGCAACACCTACGAGCAGTACTTC
>-|TRBJ2-4|TRBV10-1|TRBD2
CASSEPRSGRLKNIQYF
TGCGCCAGCAGTGAGCCCAGGAGCGGGAGACTTAAAAACATTCAGTACTTC